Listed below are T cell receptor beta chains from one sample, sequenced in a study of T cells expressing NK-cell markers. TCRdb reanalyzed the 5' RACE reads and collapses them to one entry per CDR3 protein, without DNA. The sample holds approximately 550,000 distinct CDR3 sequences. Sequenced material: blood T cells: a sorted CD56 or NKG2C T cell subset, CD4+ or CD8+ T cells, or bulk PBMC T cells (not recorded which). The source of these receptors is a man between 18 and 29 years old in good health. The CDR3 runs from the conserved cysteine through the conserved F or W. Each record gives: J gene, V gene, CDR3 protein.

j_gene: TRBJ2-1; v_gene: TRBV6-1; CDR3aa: CASIPPTGTSGSQEQFF
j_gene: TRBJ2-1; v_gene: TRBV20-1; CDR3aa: CSARAGFGVESFINEQFF
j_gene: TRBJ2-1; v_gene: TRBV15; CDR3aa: CATSREERDTNEQFF
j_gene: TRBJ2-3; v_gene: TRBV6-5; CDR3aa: CASSYSGLASSTDTQYF
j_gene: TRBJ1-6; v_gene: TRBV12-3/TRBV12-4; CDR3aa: CASRPGLSSYNSPLHF
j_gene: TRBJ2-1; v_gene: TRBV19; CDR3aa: CASSISTGTGYGNEQFF
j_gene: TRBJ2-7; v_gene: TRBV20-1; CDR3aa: CSAEDTFTLYEQYF
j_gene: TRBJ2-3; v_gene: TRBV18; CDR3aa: CASSPLQGSLSDTQYF
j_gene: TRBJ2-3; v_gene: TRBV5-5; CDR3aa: CASSSQGAQPDTQYF
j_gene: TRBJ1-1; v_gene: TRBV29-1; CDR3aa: CSVAGHLNTEAFF
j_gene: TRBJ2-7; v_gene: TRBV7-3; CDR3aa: CASSFEGTSGSYEQYF
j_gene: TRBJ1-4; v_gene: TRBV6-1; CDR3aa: CASAESTGNEKLFF
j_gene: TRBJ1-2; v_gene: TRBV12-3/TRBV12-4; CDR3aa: CASSPKAGINGYTF
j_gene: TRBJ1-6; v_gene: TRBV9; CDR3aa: CASSVDRVGSPLHF
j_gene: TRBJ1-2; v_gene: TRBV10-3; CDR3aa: CAISEGTGWNGYTF
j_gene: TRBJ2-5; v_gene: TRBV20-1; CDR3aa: CSARFRAATQYF
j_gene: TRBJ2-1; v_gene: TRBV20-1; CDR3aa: CSARTGGTEQFF
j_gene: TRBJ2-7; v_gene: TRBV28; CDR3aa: CASSLLAGPPYEQYF